The present TCR beta chain was sequenced within a study of blood T cell repertoires in COVID-19 (dated by TCRdb to about 2020). Describing the broader study: Samples from collaborators originated in the United States, Italy and Spain and spanned both the acute and convalescent phases of COVID-19. A freely available public database, intended as a resource for researchers studying the immune response to SARS-CoV-2, is where the repertoires were released. Subjects who had been exposed to COVID-19, were actively infected with it, or had recovered from it provided the deeply sampled blood TCRbeta repertoires that made up the dataset. The samples were drawn from the first 160 participants of the ongoing ImmuneRACE study and from 1,254 subjects provided by 6 global collaborators. The material from the prospective study consisted of cDNA or gDNA derived from T cells, B-cell-depleted T cells, or PBMCs. Sample metadata almost always included a de-identified subject ID, COVID-19 status, age in years and sex. Where HLA class I and class II types were available, the types were taken from metadata supplied by the sample provider, not from assay-based typing. What the research found in general, with its limitations: The amount of clinical and demographic metadata varied by source and participant and was provided uncurated.

Whole blood was collected in K2EDTA tubes by collaborating institutions according to the institutions' own protocols. For TCRbeta analysis, collaborators shipped samples in one of three forms: frozen whole blood, isolated PBMCs, or DNA extracted from either of those sample types. As concerns this clone: Its antigen remains undetermined. No base quality information exists; no much larger clone differs at one position.

V and J are trimmed by 5 bases and 2 bases, and the gene matches miss 10 bases of the junction. The germline V gene encodes CDR1 SGHVS and CDR2 FNYEAQ. CDR3 length: 16 amino acids, cysteine to phenylalanine. CDR3 DNA only is kept here, 48 bases in frame from base 1. TCRbeta CDR3 regions were amplified from genomic DNA using the immunoSEQ Assay, a bias-controlled multiplex PCR. The original pipeline was this. Nucleated cell counts per sample were estimated from amplification of reference gene primers within the assay. To quantify the absolute abundance of each unique TCRbeta CDR3 rearrangement, sequence reads were collapsed and filtered. For each sample, productive Simpson clonality was calculated as the square root of Simpson's diversity index over productive rearrangements. TCRdb's version of the immuneACCESS table is confined to in-frame rearrangements and falls short of the full clone set. An unresolved V gene accounts for under half of the shortfall where checked; the remainder is of unknown origin. V, J and clone size were drawn from that table, and D and trimming were deduced from the DNA. A total of around 70,000 clones appear in this sample, about 89% of them only once. About 6.8% of the sample is in the top ten clones.

What was sequenced was peripheral blood. This chain is built from TRBV7-6 and TRBJ2-3; 7 bases in the junction line up with TRBD2. The TCR comes from a human donor in a cohort sampled during active COVID-19. The CDR3 reads as follows: CASSPLGRGFTDTQYF. The DNA sequence reads TGTGCCAGCAGCCCCCTGGGGCGGGGGTTCACAGATACGCAGTATTTT.